Included here is one T cell receptor (beta chain) sequence, with context. Its antigen remains unidentified. Specified treatment: oral pan-JAK inhibitor, 5-10 mg twice daily. The data are from a study of CD8+ T cells in alopecia areata. In the study overall: Patients in the study were on tofacitinib for 6 to 18 months, then off it for 6 months. Findings and limits, study-wide: Normal skin contains resident alphabeta T cells, and these are also sequenced in scalp samples. Scalp clonality, along with expanded CD8+ clones among the top 100, was significantly decreased by tofacitinib.

The authors extracted RNA and reverse transcribed it into cDNA as the sequencing template. Sequencing used immunoSEQ multiplex PCR; TCRdb keeps in-frame clones, though not all of them. The sample holds 170,000 or so clones; around half are singletons and the top ten take approximately 11%. Germline loops: CDR1 WSHSY, CDR2 SAAADI. Between the trimmed V and J ends, which lost 8 bases and 3 bases, there was a span of 10 bases. The length of the CDR3 is 12 residues. The sequence was collected from a human donor with alopecia areata. V gene TRBV10-2 combines with J gene TRBJ1-1; unclear D gene. This specimen consisted of CD8+ T cells sorted from blood, obtained at week 24, from a patient treated with tofacitinib. CDR3: CASHGGDTEAFF. In DNA form, the CDR3 reads TGCGCCAGCCACGGAGGCGACACTGAAGCTTTCTTT.